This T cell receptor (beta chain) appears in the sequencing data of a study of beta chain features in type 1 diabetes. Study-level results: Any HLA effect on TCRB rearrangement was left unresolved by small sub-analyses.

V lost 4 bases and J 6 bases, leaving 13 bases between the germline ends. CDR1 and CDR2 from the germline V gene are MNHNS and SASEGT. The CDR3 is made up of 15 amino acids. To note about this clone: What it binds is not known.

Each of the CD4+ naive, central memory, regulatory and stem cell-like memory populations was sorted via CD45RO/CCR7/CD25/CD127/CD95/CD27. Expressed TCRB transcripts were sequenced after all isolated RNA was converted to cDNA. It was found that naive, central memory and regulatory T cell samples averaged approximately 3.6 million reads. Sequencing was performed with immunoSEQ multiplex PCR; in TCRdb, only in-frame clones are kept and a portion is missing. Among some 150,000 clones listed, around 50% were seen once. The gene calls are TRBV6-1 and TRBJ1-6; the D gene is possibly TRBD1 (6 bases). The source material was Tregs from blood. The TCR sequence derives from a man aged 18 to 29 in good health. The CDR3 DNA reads TGTGCCAGCAGTGTGGGACACCTTCTTAATTCACCCCTCCACTTT. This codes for CASSVGHLLNSPLHF.